A single sample gave rise to the 8 T cell receptor beta chains below, sequenced in a study of response to subunit inactivated influenza vaccine (dated by TCRdb to the late 2010s). Libraries were constructed by RT-PCR. The instrument given in TCRdb is Illumina HiSeq 2500. TCRdb itself trimmed the public reads at Q25 with fastp, ran MiXCR and retained productive beta chains. A single entry per CDR3 protein holds the most common genes and DNA from its merged rows. The sample table contains more than 150,000 distinct CDR3 sequences; only one count was recorded for around 11% of them. Roughly 33% of the sample belongs to the ten largest clones. Sequencing used CD8+ T cells sorted from PBMCs, obtained less than 30 months after vaccination. These receptors all stem from a man between 50 and 75 years old who received an inactivated influenza vaccine. Donor details come from another sample of the same person, matched by shared clones.

This clonotype showed up just a few times. V gene TRBV7-8 combines with J gene TRBJ2-5; 9 bases align to TRBD2. This CDR3 contains 16 residues. V lost 2 bases to trimming and J lost 5 bases; unmatched junction nucleotides: 9. Germline CDR1 is SGHVS and CDR2 is FQNEAQ. The CDR3 loop is CASSLKRLAVGETQYF. Written as DNA, the CDR3 is TGTGCCAGCAGCTTAAAGAGACTAGCGGTGGGGGAGACCCAGTACTTC.

This clonotype was seen more than once but under ten times. This rearrangement joins TRBV7-2 to TRBJ2-1; 8 nucleotides align to TRBD1. Germline CDR1 is SGHTA and CDR2 is FQGNSA. This CDR3 is built from 15 residues. V gave up 1 base and J gave up 4 bases; unmatched junction bases: 3. Here the CDR3 reads CASSLGWTGYNEQFF. In DNA, the CDR3 is TGTGCCAGCAGCTTAGGGTGGACAGGGTACAATGAGCAGTTCTTC.

This rearrangement joins TRBV12-3 or TRBV12-4 to TRBJ2-1; the match to TRBD2 covers 14 bases. This CDR3 has 18 residues. The junction had 6 bases not matched to a gene; V was cut back by 5 bases and J by 0 bases. This CDR3 is CASSPGTSGGLSYNEQFF. DNA of the CDR3: TGTGCCAGCAGTCCGGGGACTAGCGGGGGCCTCTCCTACAATGAGCAGTTCTTC.

In its sample, this clonotype was seen a few times. J is TRBJ2-1 and V is TRBV12-3 or TRBV12-4, with 7 bases lining up with TRBD2. The CDR3 contains 14 residues. J was trimmed by 12 bases and V by 5 bases; bases with no gene match: 13. CDR3 loop: CASSLAGPGRGQFF. CDR3 nucleotides: TGTGCCAGCAGTCTGGCGGGCCCGGGGAGGGGGCAGTTCTTC.

The table lists this clonotype with a few counts. The V call is TRBV28, the J call TRBJ1-1; TRBD1 agrees at 9 bases. In germline, CDR1 is MDHEN, CDR2 SYDVKM. There are 13 residues in the CDR3. The trim removed 7 bases at V and 10 bases at J, leaving 10 bases unmatched. CDR3: CASTSGTGRRAFF. CDR3 bases: TGTGCCAGCACTTCCGGGACAGGGCGTAGAGCTTTCTTT.

This clonotype occurred a few times. The CDR3 spells CASSQDETFNYGYTF. CDR3 sequence (DNA): TGTGCCAGCAGCCAAGATGAAACTTTTAACTATGGCTACACCTTC. This sequence joins TRBV4-2 and TRBJ1-2; D is unresolved. The ends were cut back, 0 bases at V and 1 base at J, with 9 bases in the middle. This CDR3 contains 15 residues. CDR1 LGHNA and CDR2 YNFKEQ come from the germline V gene.

V usage is TRBV6-2 or TRBV6-3 and J usage is TRBJ2-7, with 14 bases matching TRBD2. This CDR3 contains 15 residues. Germline V gives CDR1 MNHEY, CDR2 SVGEGT. Trimming at V came to 8 bases and at J to 0 bases, leaving 3 bases not matched to a gene. DNA of the CDR3: TGTGCCAGCGGACTAGCGGGGGGTATCTCCTACGAGCAGTACTTC. This codes for CASGLAGGISYEQYF.

The rearrangement joins TRBV27 to TRBJ2-7; TRBD2 might be the D (6 bases). Trimming shortened V by 5 bases and J by 6 bases, and 14 bases separated the two germline ends. The CDR3 has 13 amino acids. Per the germline V gene, CDR1 is MNHEY and CDR2 is SMNVEV (reference sequence). The CDR3 protein is CASSLGLHSEQYF. CDR3 bases: TGTGCCAGCAGTCTGGGACTTCACAGCGAGCAGTACTTC.